This is a list of T cell receptor beta chains from one sample in a study of radiotherapy plus CTLA-4 blockade in lung cancer. Profiling relied on immunoSEQ multiplex PCR, and the TCRdb table lists in-frame clones only, not all of them. The sample has 20,000 to 25,000 clones, 73% seen once. The sample was peripheral blood, taken from a patient treated with radiotherapy plus ipilimumab. Receptors were obtained from a human donor with non-small cell lung cancer who had stable disease on radiotherapy plus ipilimumab. The CDR3 runs from the conserved cysteine through the conserved F or W. Each record gives: D gene, V gene, CDR3 length, J gene, clone size, CDR3 protein, CDR3 DNA. A D gene is named only where the DNA matches it firmly. The size entry is marked missing in some rows and otherwise reads once, few, many or a size class.

D: NA
V: TRBV6-5
length: 12
J: TRBJ2-7
size: NA
CDR3: CAVSGTSYEQYF
DNA: TGTGCCGTTTCCGGGACTTCCTACGAGCAGTACTTC

D: NA
V: TRBV5-4
length: 13
J: TRBJ1-2
size: NA
CDR3: CASSIQGTVGYTF
DNA: TGTGCCAGCAGCATACAGGGTACTGTCGGCTACACCTTC

D: TRBD2
V: TRBV19
length: 15
J: TRBJ2-3
size: NA
CDR3: CASSSGLAVTDTQYF
DNA: TGTGCCAGTAGTTCGGGACTAGCGGTCACAGATACGCAGTATTTT

D: NA
V: TRBV30
length: 15
J: TRBJ2-7
size: NA
CDR3: CAWSKRDPLTYEQYF
DNA: TGTGCCTGGAGTAAACGGGACCCCCTGACCTACGAGCAGTACTTC

D: NA
V: TRBV14
length: 15
J: TRBJ2-1
size: NA
CDR3: CASSQMTGPYNEQFF
DNA: TGTGCCAGCAGCCAAATGACAGGTCCCTACAATGAGCAGTTCTTC

D: TRBD1
V: TRBV10-2
length: 14
J: TRBJ2-7
size: NA
CDR3: CASSLPGQEDEQYF
DNA: TGCGCCAGCAGCCTTCCGGGACAGGAAGACGAGCAGTACTTC

D: NA
V: TRBV5-4
length: 14
J: TRBJ1-4
size: medium-sized
CDR3: CASSFWGRNEKLFF
DNA: TGTGCCAGCAGCTTTTGGGGTCGGAATGAAAAACTGTTTTTT

D: NA
V: TRBV5-4
length: 12
J: TRBJ2-2
size: NA
CDR3: CASSRAGRELFF
DNA: TGTGCCAGCAGCCGCGCCGGCCGGGAGCTGTTTTTT

D: NA
V: TRBV7-9
length: 16
J: TRBJ2-3
size: NA
CDR3: CASSLRGSSSTDTQYF
DNA: TGTGCCAGCAGCTTAAGAGGGTCCAGCTCAACAGATACGCAGTATTTT

D: NA
V: TRBV13
length: 15
J: TRBJ2-7
size: NA
CDR3: CASSFRGLGVFEQYF
DNA: TGTGCCAGCAGCTTTAGGGGGTTAGGGGTTTTCGAGCAGTACTTC

D: TRBD2
V: TRBV6-1
length: 15
J: TRBJ2-1
size: NA
CDR3: CASREPSGLYNEQFF
DNA: TGTGCCAGCAGGGAGCCTAGCGGCCTCTACAATGAGCAGTTCTTC

D: NA
V: TRBV5-1
length: 15
J: TRBJ1-6
size: NA
CDR3: CASSLVGQTNSPLHF
DNA: TGCGCCAGCAGCTTGGTAGGCCAGACTAATTCACCCCTCCACTTT

D: NA
V: TRBV23-1
length: 16
J: TRBJ2-4
size: NA
CDR3: CASSQKTGEAKNIQYF
DNA: TGCGCCAGCAGTCAGAAAACAGGAGAAGCCAAAAACATTCAGTACTTC

D: NA
V: TRBV2
length: 13
J: TRBJ1-1
size: NA
CDR3: CASTRAGDAEAFF
DNA: TGTGCCAGCACTCGAGCGGGGGACGCTGAAGCTTTCTTT

D: NA
V: TRBV6-5
length: 13
J: TRBJ1-5
size: few
CDR3: CASSSRAGEPQHF
DNA: TGTGCCAGCAGTAGTAGGGCGGGGGAGCCCCAGCATTTT

D: TRBD2
V: TRBV2
length: 14
J: TRBJ2-5
size: NA
CDR3: CASQASGGSKDQYF
DNA: TGTGCCAGCCAGGCTTCGGGGGGGTCGAAGGACCAGTACTTC

D: NA
V: TRBV7-2
length: 12
J: TRBJ2-5
size: NA
CDR3: CASSLASETQYF
DNA: TGTGCCAGCAGTCTCGCGTCGGAGACCCAGTACTTC

D: TRBD1
V: TRBV4-1
length: 13
J: TRBJ2-7
size: NA
CDR3: CASSRGTGGEQYF
DNA: TGCGCCAGCAGCCGAGGGACAGGCGGCGAGCAGTACTTC

D: TRBD1
V: TRBV27
length: 18
J: TRBJ2-6
size: NA
CDR3: CASSLTGQGAAGANVLTF
DNA: TGTGCCAGCAGTTTGACCGGACAGGGGGCTGCTGGGGCCAACGTCCTGACTTTC

D: TRBD1
V: TRBV7-9
length: 15
J: TRBJ2-6
size: NA
CDR3: CASSRSPGQGIVLTF
DNA: TGTGCCAGCAGCCGGAGCCCGGGACAGGGTATAGTCCTGACTTTC

D: NA
V: TRBV4-1
length: 18
J: TRBJ1-4
size: few
CDR3: CASSQIQGRGATNEKLFF
DNA: TGCGCCAGCAGCCAAATACAGGGAAGGGGCGCAACTAATGAAAAACTGTTTTTT

D: NA
V: TRBV11-2
length: 12
J: TRBJ2-7
size: NA
CDR3: CASSPGLTEQYF
DNA: TGTGCCAGCAGCCCTGGACTAACCGAGCAGTACTTC

D: NA
V: TRBV19
length: 17
J: TRBJ2-6
size: NA
CDR3: CASSLRDGNSGANVLTF
DNA: TGTGCCAGTAGCCTAAGGGACGGGAACTCTGGGGCCAACGTCCTGACTTTC

D: TRBD1
V: TRBV15
length: 14
J: TRBJ1-5
size: NA
CDR3: CATSREQGHQPQHF
DNA: TGTGCCACCAGCAGAGAACAGGGGCATCAGCCCCAGCATTTT

D: NA
V: TRBV5-1
length: 15
J: TRBJ2-2
size: once
CDR3: CASSWDTGGAGELFF
DNA: TGCGCCAGCAGCTGGGACACAGGGGGGGCCGGGGAGCTGTTTTTT

D: TRBD2
V: TRBV5-1
length: 14
J: TRBJ2-1
size: NA
CDR3: CASSLAGTSKEQFF
DNA: TGCGCCAGCAGCTTGGCAGGGACTAGCAAAGAGCAGTTCTTC

D: NA
V: TRBV19
length: 14
J: TRBJ1-1
size: NA
CDR3: CASSPRGGGTEAFF
DNA: TGTGCCAGTAGTCCGCGTGGGGGCGGCACTGAAGCTTTCTTT

D: NA
V: TRBV29-1
length: 12
J: TRBJ1-2
size: NA
CDR3: CSVGSGAYGYTF
DNA: TGCAGCGTTGGTTCAGGGGCCTATGGCTACACCTTC

D: NA
V: TRBV6-5
length: 16
J: TRBJ2-5
size: NA
CDR3: CASSSIGGLAQETQYF
DNA: TGTGCCAGCAGTTCCATAGGCGGACTTGCGCAAGAGACCCAGTACTTC

D: TRBD1
V: TRBV6-6
length: 15
J: TRBJ1-5
size: NA
CDR3: CASSYTDRVNQPQHF
DNA: TGTGCCAGCAGTTACACCGACAGGGTCAATCAGCCCCAGCATTTT

D: NA
V: TRBV18
length: 15
J: TRBJ2-2
size: NA
CDR3: CASSPSSDAPGELFF
DNA: TGTGCCAGCTCACCATCCTCGGACGCGCCCGGGGAGCTGTTTTTT

D: NA
V: TRBV11-3
length: 13
J: TRBJ2-5
size: NA
CDR3: CASSLSGKETQYF
DNA: TGTGCCAGCAGCTTGTCCGGTAAAGAGACCCAGTACTTC

D: NA
V: TRBV6-1
length: 13
J: TRBJ1-4
size: NA
CDR3: CAGRGPGDEKLFF
DNA: TGTGCCGGCCGGGGCCCCGGGGATGAAAAACTGTTTTTT

D: NA
V: TRBV28
length: 13
J: TRBJ2-2
size: few
CDR3: CATITAPTGELFF
DNA: TGTGCCACCATCACGGCGCCCACCGGGGAGCTGTTTTTT

D: TRBD2
V: TRBV7-8
length: 16
J: TRBJ2-7
size: NA
CDR3: CASSSASGGARGEQYF
DNA: TGTGCCAGCAGCTCGGCTTCGGGAGGGGCTAGGGGCGAGCAGTACTTC

D: TRBD1
V: TRBV28
length: 15
J: TRBJ1-1
size: NA
CDR3: CASSSTGAPITEAFF
DNA: TGTGCCAGCAGCTCGACAGGGGCCCCTATCACTGAAGCTTTTTTT

D: TRBD2
V: TRBV28
length: 14
J: TRBJ2-3
size: once
CDR3: CASREGGSTDTQYF
DNA: TGTGCCAGCCGGGAGGGCGGAAGCACAGATACGCAGTATTTT

D: NA
V: TRBV5-6
length: 15
J: TRBJ2-5
size: NA
CDR3: CASSERTPGEETQYF
DNA: TGTGCCAGCAGCGAGCGGACCCCAGGGGAGGAGACCCAGTACTTC

D: TRBD2
V: TRBV7-9
length: 16
J: TRBJ2-7
size: NA
CDR3: CASSLGLAGDNYEQYF
DNA: TGTGCCAGCAGCTTAGGACTAGCGGGAGATAACTACGAGCAGTACTTC

D: NA
V: TRBV15
length: 15
J: TRBJ2-7
size: NA
CDR3: CATSRGLEPSYEQYF
DNA: TGTGCCACCAGCAGAGGACTGGAGCCCTCCTACGAGCAGTACTTC

D: NA
V: TRBV5-4
length: 14
J: TRBJ2-7
size: NA
CDR3: CASSSRTLPHEQYF
DNA: TGTGCCAGCAGCTCCCGAACTTTACCCCACGAGCAGTACTTC

D: NA
V: TRBV10-3
length: 13
J: TRBJ2-3
size: NA
CDR3: CAIAGGSTDTQYF
DNA: TGTGCCATCGCAGGGGGGAGCACAGATACGCAGTATTTT